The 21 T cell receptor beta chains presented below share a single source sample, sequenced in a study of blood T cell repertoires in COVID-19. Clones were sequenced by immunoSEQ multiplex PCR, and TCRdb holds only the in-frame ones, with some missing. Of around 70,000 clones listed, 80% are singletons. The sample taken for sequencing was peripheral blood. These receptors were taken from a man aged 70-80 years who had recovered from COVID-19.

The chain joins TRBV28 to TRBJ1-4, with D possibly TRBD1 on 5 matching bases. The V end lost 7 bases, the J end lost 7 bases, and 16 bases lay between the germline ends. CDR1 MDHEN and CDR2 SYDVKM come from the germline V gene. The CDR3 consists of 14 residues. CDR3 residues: CASTDPGGSEKLFF. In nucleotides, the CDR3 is TGTGCCAGCACCGACCCCGGGGGATCTGAAAAACTGTTTTTT.

The CDR3 is CSVVGGASNTEAFF. The CDR3, as DNA: TGCAGCGTTGTTGGAGGGGCGTCGAACACTGAAGCTTTCTTT. This chain connects TRBV29-1 to TRBJ1-1; D possibly corresponds to TRBD1 (5 bases). Germline loops: CDR1 SQVTM, CDR2 ANQGSEA. Trimming pared 4 bases from V and 1 base from J, leaving 13 bases between. CDR3 length: 14 residues.

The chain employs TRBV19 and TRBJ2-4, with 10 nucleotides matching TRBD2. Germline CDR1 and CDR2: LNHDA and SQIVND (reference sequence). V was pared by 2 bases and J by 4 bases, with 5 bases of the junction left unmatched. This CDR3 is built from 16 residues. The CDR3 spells CASSINLAGGKNIQYF. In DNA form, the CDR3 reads TGTGCCAGTAGTATAAATTTAGCGGGGGGTAAAAACATTCAGTACTTC.

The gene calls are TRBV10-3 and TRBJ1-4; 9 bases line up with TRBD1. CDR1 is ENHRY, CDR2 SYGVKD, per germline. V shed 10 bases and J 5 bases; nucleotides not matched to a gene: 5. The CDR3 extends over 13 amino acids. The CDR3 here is CATGTGNNEKLFF. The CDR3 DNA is TGTGCCACCGGGACAGGGAACAATGAAAAACTGTTTTTT.

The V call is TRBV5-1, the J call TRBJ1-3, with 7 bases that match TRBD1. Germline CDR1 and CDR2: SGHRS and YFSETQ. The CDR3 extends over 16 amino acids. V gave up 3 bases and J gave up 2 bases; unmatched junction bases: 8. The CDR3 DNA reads TGCGCCAGCAGCTCGAAAACCGGGACAGCTGGAAACACCATATATTTT. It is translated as CASSSKTGTAGNTIYF.

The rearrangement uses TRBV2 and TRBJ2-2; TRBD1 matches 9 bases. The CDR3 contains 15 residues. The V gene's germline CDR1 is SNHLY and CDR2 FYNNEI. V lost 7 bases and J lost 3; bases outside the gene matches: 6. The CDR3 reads CASTTDRGYTGELFF. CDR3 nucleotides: TGTGCCAGCACCACCGACAGGGGGTACACCGGGGAGCTGTTTTTT.

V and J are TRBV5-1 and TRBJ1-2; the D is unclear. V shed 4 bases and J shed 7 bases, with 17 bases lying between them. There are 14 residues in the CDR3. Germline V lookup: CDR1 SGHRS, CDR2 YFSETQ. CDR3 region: CASSPRHGEGGYTF. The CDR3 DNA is TGCGCCAGCAGCCCAAGACACGGGGAGGGTGGCTACACCTTC.

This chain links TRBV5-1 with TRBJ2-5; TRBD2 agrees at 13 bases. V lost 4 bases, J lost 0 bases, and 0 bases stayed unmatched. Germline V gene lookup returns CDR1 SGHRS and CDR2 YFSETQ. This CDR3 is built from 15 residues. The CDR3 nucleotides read TGCGCCAGCAGCGGGACTAGCGGGGACCAAGAGACCCAGTACTTC. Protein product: CASSGTSGDQETQYF.

CDR3 in amino acids: CASSLGQSYEQYF. The DNA for the CDR3 is TGCGCCAGCAGCTTGGGACAGTCCTACGAGCAGTACTTC. The rearrangement uses TRBV5-1 and TRBJ2-7; tentative D call: TRBD1 (5 bases). Trimming shortened V by 0 bases and J by 1 base, and 5 bases separated the two germline ends. The CDR3 extends over 13 amino acids. Germline V gene data show CDR1 as SGHRS and CDR2 as YFSETQ. The whole variable domain, remainder taken from reference TRBV5-1 and TRBJ2-7, is KAGVTQTPRYLIKTRGQQVTLSCSPISGHRSVSWYQQTPGQGLQFLFEYFSETQRNKGNFPGRFSGRQFSNSRSEMNVSTLELGDSALYLCASSLGQSYEQYFGPGTRLTVT.

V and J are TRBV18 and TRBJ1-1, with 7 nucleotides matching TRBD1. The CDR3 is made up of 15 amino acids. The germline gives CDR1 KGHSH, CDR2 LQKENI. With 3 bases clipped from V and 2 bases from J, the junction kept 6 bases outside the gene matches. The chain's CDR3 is CASSPVTGTNTEAFF. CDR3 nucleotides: TGTGCCAGCTCACCTGTGACAGGGACTAACACTGAAGCTTTCTTT.

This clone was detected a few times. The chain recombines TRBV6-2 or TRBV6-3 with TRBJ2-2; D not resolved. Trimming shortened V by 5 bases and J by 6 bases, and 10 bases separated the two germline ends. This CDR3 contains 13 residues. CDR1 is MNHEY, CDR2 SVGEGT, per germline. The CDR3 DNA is TGTGCCAGCAGTGGTAGTTCCGCCGGGGAGCTGTTTTTT. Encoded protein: CASSGSSAGELFF.

The CDR3 spells CAISETGTGSPTEAFF. The CDR3 DNA reads TGTGCCATCAGTGAGACCGGGACAGGGTCCCCCACTGAAGCTTTCTTT. This chain links TRBV10-3 with TRBJ1-1; the match to TRBD1 covers 9 bases. This CDR3 region has 16 residues. Germline CDR1 ENHRY, CDR2 SYGVKD. J lost 4 bases, V lost 2 bases, and 8 bases had no gene match.

The DNA of the CDR3 is TGTGCCAGCAGTTATAACCTGGGACAGTCACAAGAGACCCAGTACTTC. Translation: CASSYNLGQSQETQYF. The chain carries TRBV6-2 or TRBV6-3 and TRBJ2-5, with TRBD1 matching 7 bases. The CDR3 loop spans 16 amino acids. V trimming: 3 bases; J trimming: 2 bases; junction bases outside the gene matches: 9. In germline, CDR1 is MNHEY, CDR2 SVGEGT.

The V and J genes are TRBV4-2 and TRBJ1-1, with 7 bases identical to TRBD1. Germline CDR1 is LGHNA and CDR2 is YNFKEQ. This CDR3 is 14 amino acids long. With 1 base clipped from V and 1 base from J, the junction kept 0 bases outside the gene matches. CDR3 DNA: TGTGCCAGCAGCCAAGGACAGGGGAACACTGAAGCTTTCTTT. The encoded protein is CASSQGQGNTEAFF.

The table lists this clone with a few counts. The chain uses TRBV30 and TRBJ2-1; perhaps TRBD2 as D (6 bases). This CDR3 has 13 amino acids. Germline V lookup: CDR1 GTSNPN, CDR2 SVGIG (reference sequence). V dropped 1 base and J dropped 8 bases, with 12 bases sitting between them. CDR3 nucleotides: TGTGCCTGGAGTGGCGGGATAGGCGATGAGCAGTTCTTC. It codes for CAWSGGIGDEQFF. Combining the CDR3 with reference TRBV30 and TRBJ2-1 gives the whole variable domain SQTIHQWPATLVQPVGSPLSLECTVEGTSNPNLYWYRQAAGRGLQLLFYSVGIGQISSEVPQNLSASRPQDRQFILSSKKLLLSDSGFYLCAWSGGIGDEQFFGPGTRLTVL.

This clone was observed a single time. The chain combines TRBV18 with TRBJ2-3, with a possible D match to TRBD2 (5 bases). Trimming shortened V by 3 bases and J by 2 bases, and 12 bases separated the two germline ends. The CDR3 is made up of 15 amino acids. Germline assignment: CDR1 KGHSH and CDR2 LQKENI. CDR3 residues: CASSPFWEPTDTQYF. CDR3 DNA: TGTGCCAGCTCACCTTTTTGGGAGCCCACAGATACGCAGTATTTT.

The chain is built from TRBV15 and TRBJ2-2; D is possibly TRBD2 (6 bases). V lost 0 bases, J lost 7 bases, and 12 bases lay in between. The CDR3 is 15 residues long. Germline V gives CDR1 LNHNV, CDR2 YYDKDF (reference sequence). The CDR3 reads CATSREREWGGELFF. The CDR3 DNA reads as TGTGCCACCAGCAGAGAACGGGAGTGGGGCGGGGAGCTGTTTTTT. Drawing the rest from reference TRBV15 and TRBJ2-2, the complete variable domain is DAMVIQNPRYQVTQFGKPVTLSCSQTLNHNVMYWYQQKSSQAPKLLFHYYDKDFNNEADTPDNFQSRRPNTSFCFLDIRSPGLGDTAMYLCATSREREWGGELFFGEGSRLTVL.

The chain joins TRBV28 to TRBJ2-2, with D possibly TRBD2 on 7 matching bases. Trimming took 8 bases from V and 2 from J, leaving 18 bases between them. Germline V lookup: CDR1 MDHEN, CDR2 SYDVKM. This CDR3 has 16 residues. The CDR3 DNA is TGTGCCAGCCGGGGGGATCTAGGGGGTAACACCGGGGAGCTGTTTTTT. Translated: CASRGDLGGNTGELFF. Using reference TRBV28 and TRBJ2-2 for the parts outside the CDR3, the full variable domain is DVKVTQSSRYLVKRTGEKVFLECVQDMDHENMFWYRQDPGLGLRLIYFSYDVKMKEKGDIPEGYSVSREKKERFSLILESASTNQTSMYLCASRGDLGGNTGELFFGEGSRLTVL.

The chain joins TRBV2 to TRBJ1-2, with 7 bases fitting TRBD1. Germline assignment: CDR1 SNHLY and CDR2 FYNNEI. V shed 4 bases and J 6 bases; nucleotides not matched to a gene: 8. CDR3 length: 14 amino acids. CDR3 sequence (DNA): TGTGCCAGCAGTGTGCAGGGACAGATCCATGGCTACACCTTC. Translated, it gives CASSVQGQIHGYTF.

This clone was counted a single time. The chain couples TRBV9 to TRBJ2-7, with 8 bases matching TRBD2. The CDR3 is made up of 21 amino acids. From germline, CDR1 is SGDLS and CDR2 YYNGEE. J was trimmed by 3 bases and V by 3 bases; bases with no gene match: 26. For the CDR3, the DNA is TGTGCCAGCAGCGCCCGGGACACTTTAACGGGAGGGCCTCTGGATTTCTACGAGCAGTACTTC. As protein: CASSARDTLTGGPLDFYEQYF.

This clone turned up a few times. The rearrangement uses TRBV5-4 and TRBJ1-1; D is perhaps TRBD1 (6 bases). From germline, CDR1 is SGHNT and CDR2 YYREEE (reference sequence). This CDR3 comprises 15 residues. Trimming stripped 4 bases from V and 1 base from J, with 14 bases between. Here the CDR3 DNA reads TGTGCCAGCAGCACGGGACAATCCCCGAACACTGAAGCTTTCTTT. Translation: CASSTGQSPNTEAFF. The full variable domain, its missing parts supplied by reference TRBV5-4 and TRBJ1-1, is ETGVTQSPTHLIKTRGQQVTLRCSSQSGHNTVSWYQQALGQGPQFIFQYYREEENGRGNFPPRFSGLQFPNYSSELNVNALELDDSALYLCASSTGQSPNTEAFFGQGTRLTVV.